This TCR beta chain was observed in a study of blood T cells in healthy people across ages. This clonotype has at least ten counts. The CDR3 is 13 residues long. Germline assignment: CDR1 SQVTM and CDR2 ANQGSEA. The ends were cut back, 1 base at V and 7 bases at J, with 11 bases in the middle. Alongside a J-beta primer mix, a sample-barcoded 5' primer served in a second PCR lasting about 7 to 11 cycles. From the 5' RACE reads, TCRdb called clonotypes with MiXCR, one entry per CDR3 protein. The table includes hundreds of thousands of distinct CDR3 sequences, approximately 30% detected once. The rearrangement uses TRBV29-1 and TRBJ2-1; D possibly corresponds to TRBD2 (5 bases). The TCR originated in a woman over 75 in good health. Source material: blood. The CDR3 coding sequence is TGCAGCGTTGAAGGGCCGGGAAGGAATGAGCAGTTCTTC. Amino acid sequence: CSVEGPGRNEQFF.